This T cell receptor beta chain derives from a study of T cell responses to AZD1222 COVID-19 vaccine. Study in general: Combined were second doses at about 4 or about 12 weeks. Overall study findings and caveats: Vaccine-related CD4 TCRs covered spike, predominating at 160-218 and 743-854. Among AZD1222 vaccinees, only 5 or 6 were seropositive at baseline.

Comment on this clone: Its antigen is as yet unknown.

Generated by immunoSEQ multiplex PCR, the TCRdb table keeps only in-frame clones and is missing some. The sample has 170,000 or so clones, about nine tenths seen once. This CDR3 comprises 14 residues. Germline-derived CDR1 and CDR2 are GTSNPN and SVGIG (reference sequence). Trimming cost V 3 bases and J 4 bases; bases outside gene matches: 6. Material: peripheral blood, obtained on day 0 of AZD1222 vaccination. V is TRBV30 and J is TRBJ1-2, with TRBD1 identical over 9 bases. The sequence derives from an adult in good health. This CDR3 reads CAWRPGTGSYGYTF. CDR3 nucleotides: TGTGCCTGGAGGCCCGGGACAGGGTCCTATGGCTACACCTTC.